This T cell receptor beta chain derives from a study of T cell responses to AZD1222 COVID-19 vaccine. Across the study: Pooled samples include second doses given at about 4 or 12 weeks. Whole-study findings and limits: Following two doses of AZD1222, Spike-specific TCR breadth and depth rose.

About this clone itself: Its matching antigen is unknown.

The data were produced by immunoSEQ multiplex PCR, yet TCRdb's version contains in-frame clones alone and is incomplete. Of over 90,000 clones listed, less than 95% were seen once; the top ten hold about 4.8%. The CDR3 is 13 amino acids. Per the germline V gene, CDR1 is KGHDR and CDR2 is SFDVKD. Deletions cut 6 bases from V and 3 bases from J, with 8 bases between. The sequencing used peripheral blood, collected on day 0 of AZD1222 vaccination. This chain joins TRBV24-1 and TRBJ1-3; D is uncertain. The clonotype comes from an adult in good health. CDR3 sequence: CATSRTGGNTIYF. The DNA of the CDR3 is TGTGCCACCAGTAGAACGGGTGGAAACACCATATATTTT.